The present T cell receptor beta chain was sequenced within a study of OX40 agonist ivuxolimab in advanced cancers. For the study at large: The study treated patients with ivuxolimab, an agonistic anti-OX40 (CD134) antibody. The study gave patients intravenous ivuxolimab at 0.01 to 10 mg/kg every 2 weeks.

The CDR3 runs 15 residues. V was clipped by 6 bases and J by 1 base, with 10 bases between them. The germline V gene has CDR1 MGHDK and CDR2 SYGVNS. Clones were sequenced by immunoSEQ multiplex PCR, and TCRdb holds only the in-frame ones, with some missing. The sample lists about 25,000 clones, approximately 86% seen once, with 40% to 55% in the top ten. The sequencing here drew on CD4+ or CD8+ T cells sorted from blood, taken in a trial of the OX40 agonist ivuxolimab. The receptor was isolated from an adult with an advanced solid tumor such as melanoma, head and neck, liver or kidney cancer. The chain combines TRBV25-1 with TRBJ2-6, with D perhaps matching TRBD2 (5 bases). As DNA, the CDR3 is TGTGCCAGCAGCTCCGGGGAATCTGGGGCCAACGTCCTGACTTTC. Translation: CASSSGESGANVLTF.